The rows below give T cell receptor beta chains drawn from one sample of a study of vaccination and CD4 T cells after COVID-19. MiXCR was run by TCRdb on the PCR reads, yielding one entry per CDR3 protein. The sample comprises around 13,000 distinct CDR3 sequences, over 25% of which are singletons, and roughly 12% rests with the top ten. No antigen has been assigned to these receptors. The specimen was CD4+ T cells from blood, cultured in vitro, collected after SARS-CoV-2 vaccination. The source is a human donor who had recovered from COVID-19. Both conserved end residues are part of each CDR3. Each record gives: D gene, V gene, J gene, clone size, CDR3 protein, CDR3 DNA. D genes are given only for firm matches. The listing skips clone size in some rows; elsewhere it reads once, few, many or a size class.

>TRBD1|TRBV28|TRBJ1-2|NA
CASSPGTGETYGYTF
TGTGCCAGCAGTCCCGGGACAGGGGAAACGTATGGCTACACCTTC
>NA|TRBV6-1|TRBJ1-1|few
CASSPGGKRNTEAFF
TGTGCCAGCTCGCCCGGGGGGAAGAGGAACACTGAAGCTTTCTTT
>TRBD1|TRBV24-1|TRBJ2-3|few
CATRTGPTDTQYF
TGTGCCACCCGGACAGGGCCCACAGATACGCAGTATTTT
>NA|TRBV7-8|TRBJ2-1|NA
CASSKGGPSYNEQFF
TGTGCCAGCAGCAAGGGGGGTCCCTCCTACAATGAGCAGTTCTTC
>NA|TRBV28|TRBJ1-1|NA
CASSFKAFEAFF
TGTGCCAGCAGTTTTAAGGCCTTTGAAGCTTTCTTT
>NA|TRBV7-7|TRBJ2-1|few
CASSSRVQGVSNEQFF
TGTGCCAGCAGCTCCCGGGTGCAGGGAGTGAGCAATGAGCAGTTCTTC
>TRBD1|TRBV7-2|TRBJ1-2|NA
CASSTNTGTGNGYTF
TGTGCCAGCAGCACGAATACCGGGACAGGGAACGGCTACACCTTC
>TRBD1|TRBV4-3|TRBJ2-7|few
CASSHSKGMGTEIYEQYF
TGCGCCAGCAGCCACTCTAAAGGAATGGGGACAGAGATCTACGAGCAGTACTTC
>NA|TRBV6-5|TRBJ1-5|few
CASSLGGTSKPQHF
TGTGCCAGCAGTTTGGGGGGGACATCAAAGCCCCAGCATTTT
>NA|TRBV7-2|TRBJ2-2|few
CASSYRGGELFF
TGTGCCAGCAGCTATCGGGGGGGGGAGCTGTTTTTT
>NA|TRBV7-8|TRBJ1-5|few
CASSFRRPGAGDQPQHF
TGTGCCAGCAGCTTCCGACGTCCGGGCGCGGGGGATCAGCCCCAGCATTTT
>NA|TRBV19|TRBJ1-2|few
CASRKPMGQKYHHYGYTF
TGTGCCAGTAGGAAGCCCATGGGGCAAAAATACCATCACTATGGCTACACCTTC
>NA|TRBV6-1|TRBJ1-4|NA
CASSEAGGTGVFF
TGTGCCAGCAGTGAAGCGGGGGGCACCGGGGTGTTTTTT
>TRBD2|TRBV6-1|TRBJ2-2|NA
CAGSLGLAGGTGELFF
TGTGCCGGCAGCTTGGGACTAGCGGGAGGGACCGGGGAGCTGTTTTTT
>TRBD2|TRBV11-2|TRBJ2-5|once
CASSLRGLAGGSETQYF
TGTGCCAGCAGCTTAAGGGGCCTAGCGGGAGGTAGTGAGACCCAGTACTTC
>NA|TRBV9|TRBJ1-5|NA
CASSAPVGRCRRPQHF
TGTGCCAGCAGCGCCCCAGTAGGTCGCTGCCGTCGGCCCCAGCATTTT
>TRBD1|TRBV6-1|TRBJ1-6|few
CASSRDRGRRSPLHF
TGTGCCAGCAGTCGGGACAGGGGGCGCCGGTCACCCCTCCACTTT
>NA|TRBV7-9|TRBJ1-5|NA
CASSPGDQLVSQPQHF
TGTGCCAGCAGCCCCGGAGACCAGTTGGTGAGTCAGCCCCAGCATTTT
>TRBD2|TRBV7-2|TRBJ2-7|NA
CASGLAAGGGSSYEQYF
TGTGCCAGCGGCTTAGCGGCGGGAGGGGGCAGCTCCTACGAGCAGTACTTC
>TRBD1|TRBV18|TRBJ2-5|NA
CASSPGQGETQYF
TGTGCCAGCTCCCCTGGACAGGGGGAGACCCAGTACTTC
>NA|TRBV5-5|TRBJ2-2|NA
CASSWRGANTGELFF
TGTGCCAGCAGCTGGAGGGGCGCGAACACCGGGGAGCTGTTTTTT
>NA|TRBV20-1|TRBJ2-1|NA
CSVGVYNEQFF
TGCAGTGTGGGGGTCTACAATGAGCAGTTCTTC
>NA|TRBV6-5|TRBJ2-7|few
CASSSISQQFVGGPYEQYF
TGTGCCAGCAGTTCTATTAGCCAACAATTTGTGGGGGGCCCCTACGAGCAGTACTTC
>TRBD1|TRBV7-6|TRBJ1-5|NA
CASSAHTGGNQPQHF
TGTGCCAGCAGCGCGCATACAGGGGGCAATCAGCCCCAGCATTTT
>NA|TRBV28|TRBJ2-7|NA
CASSPDTDEQYF
TGTGCCAGCAGCCCGGACACTGACGAGCAGTACTTC
>TRBD1|TRBV10-3|TRBJ1-1|NA
CAIRTRQGLNTEAFF
TGTGCCATCAGAACTAGACAGGGACTGAACACTGAAGCTTTCTTT
>TRBD2|TRBV20-1|TRBJ2-5|few
CSADGTSLGGTQYF
TGCAGTGCGGACGGGACTAGTCTAGGAGGAACCCAGTACTTC
>NA|TRBV15|TRBJ1-2|NA
CATSRDYTKNYGYTF
TGTGCCACCAGCAGAGATTATACAAAAAACTATGGCTACACCTTC
>NA|TRBV12-3/TRBV12-4|TRBJ1-1|NA
CASKKTGATEAFF
TGTGCCAGCAAAAAGACAGGTGCTACTGAAGCTTTCTTT
>NA|TRBV7-9|TRBJ2-7|few
CASSLGLAPYEQYF
TGTGCCAGCAGCCTAGGCCTGGCACCCTACGAGCAGTACTTC
>TRBD1|TRBV6-5|TRBJ2-1|large
CASSYIQTGVNEQFF
TGTGCCAGCAGTTATATTCAAACAGGGGTCAATGAGCAGTTCTTC
>NA|TRBV18|TRBJ1-2|once
CASSPGDNYGYTF
TGTGCCAGCTCACCAGGGGATAACTATGGCTACACCTTC
>TRBD1|TRBV24-1|TRBJ1-5|NA
CATSSTTGVYSNQPQHF
TGTGCCACCAGTTCAACCACAGGGGTCTATAGCAATCAGCCCCAGCATTTT
>NA|TRBV4-3|TRBJ2-3|NA
CASSQEAGATTDTQYF
TGCGCCAGCAGCCAAGAGGCGGGGGCCACCACAGATACGCAGTATTTT
>NA|TRBV7-6|TRBJ2-3|few
CASSLIPSSPDTQYF
TGTGCCAGCAGCTTAATCCCTAGCAGCCCAGATACGCAGTATTTT
>TRBD2|TRBV4-2|TRBJ2-5|NA
CASSQELQREGPGETQYF
TGTGCCAGCAGCCAAGAACTCCAGCGGGAGGGCCCGGGAGAGACCCAGTACTTC
>TRBD1|TRBV7-2|TRBJ1-5|NA
CASSQGQGGQPQHF
TGTGCCAGCAGCCAGGGACAGGGTGGTCAGCCCCAGCATTTT
>TRBD2|TRBV7-3|TRBJ2-5|few
CASSLGTSGFQETQYF
TGTGCCAGCAGCTTAGGGACTAGCGGGTTCCAAGAGACCCAGTACTTC
>TRBD1|TRBV4-3|TRBJ1-2|few
CASTPIDRGPYGYTF
TGCGCCAGCACCCCAATCGACAGGGGCCCCTATGGCTACACCTTC
>NA|TRBV6-2/TRBV6-3|TRBJ2-3|few
CASSRAGRRTDTQYF
TGTGCCAGCAGTAGGGCAGGGAGGCGCACAGATACGCAGTATTTT
>NA|TRBV7-2|TRBJ1-5|few
CASSFNTGNQPQHF
TGTGCCAGCAGCTTCAATACAGGCAATCAGCCCCAGCATTTT
>NA|TRBV19|TRBJ2-3|NA
CASTRTVGTDTQYF
TGTGCCAGTACCAGGACAGTGGGCACAGATACGCAGTATTTT
>NA|TRBV6-5|TRBJ2-5|NA
CASSYSRQQETQYF
TGTGCCAGCAGTTACTCCCGACAGCAAGAGACCCAGTACTTC
>NA|TRBV6-1|TRBJ1-5|medium-sized
CASSAPAWGGNQPQHF
TGTGCCAGCAGTGCCCCTGCTTGGGGGGGCAATCAGCCCCAGCATTTT
>TRBD2|TRBV4-1|TRBJ2-5|few
CASSQPGGTRTQYF
TGCGCCAGCAGCCAACCCGGGGGGACCAGGACCCAGTACTTC
>NA|TRBV5-1|TRBJ2-2|NA
CASSTGHRDTGELFF
TGCGCCAGCAGCACGGGACACCGGGACACCGGGGAGCTGTTTTTT
>NA|TRBV6-1|TRBJ1-2|few
CASRRGAGPGEITYGYTF
TGTGCCAGCAGGAGGGGGGCGGGACCCGGCGAAATTACTTATGGCTACACCTTC
>TRBD2|TRBV11-1|TRBJ2-1|NA
CASTPPPGGPSYNEQFF
TGTGCCAGCACCCCACCCCCGGGAGGCCCGTCCTACAATGAGCAGTTCTTC
>TRBD2|TRBV19|TRBJ2-2|NA
CASKREGTGELFF
TGTGCCAGTAAGCGGGAGGGCACCGGGGAGCTGTTTTTT
>NA|TRBV6-1|TRBJ2-6|few
CASSVTVSGANVLTF
TGTGCCAGCAGTGTGACTGTTTCTGGGGCCAACGTCCTGACTTTC
>TRBD1|TRBV7-2|TRBJ1-1|few
CASSSFDRAITEAFF
TGTGCCAGCAGCTCATTTGACAGGGCTATAACTGAAGCTTTCTTT
>TRBD1|TRBV18|TRBJ2-5|NA
CASSLGQGSETQYF
TGTGCCAGCTCACTAGGACAGGGGAGTGAGACCCAGTACTTC
>NA|TRBV7-2|TRBJ1-2|medium-sized
CASSLLGVGYTF
TGTGCCAGCAGCTTACTAGGGGTTGGCTACACCTTC
>TRBD1|TRBV19|TRBJ1-5|NA
CASIGTGDWQPQHF
TGTGCCAGTATCGGGACAGGGGATTGGCAGCCCCAGCATTTT
>NA|TRBV20-1|TRBJ1-5|few
CSATNNQPQHF
TGCAGTGCTACAAACAATCAGCCCCAGCATTTT
>NA|TRBV4-1|TRBJ1-5|few
CASSQEGSPVGQPQHF
TGCGCCAGCAGCCAAGAGGGCAGCCCCGTAGGTCAGCCCCAGCATTTT
>NA|TRBV20-1|TRBJ1-5|NA
CSAVTARGQPQHF
TGCAGTGCGGTGACAGCCAGAGGGCAGCCCCAGCATTTT
>TRBD2|TRBV18|TRBJ2-2|NA
CASSYKTSGTKEHGELFF
TGTGCCAGCTCCTACAAGACTAGCGGTACGAAGGAACACGGGGAGCTGTTTTTT